This T cell receptor beta chain was captured by sequencing in a study of T cell clonotyping in hematopoietic cell transplantation. Findings and caveats of the study: Without cell sorting, CD4 versus CD8 contributions remain unresolved.

Libraries were prepared by immunoSEQ multiplex PCR; TCRdb keeps only in-frame clonotypes and omits some of them. The data show around 16,000 clones, with roughly nine tenths seen just once and 2.5% to 3.5% held by the top ten. About this clone itself: The target antigen is unknown.

Sequencing was carried out using peripheral blood mononuclear cells. This clonotype was sampled from a man in his fifties in good health. Some clones in this sample may be carry-over from other donors' samples.

CDR3 in amino acids: CASSLLGTSRGQYF. CDR3 nucleotides: TGTGCCAGCAGCCTATTGGGGACTAGCAGGGGGCAGTACTTC. This sequence joins TRBV13 and TRBJ2-7; TRBD2 matches at 9 bases. The germline gives CDR1 PRHDT, CDR2 FYEKMQ (reference sequence). V was clipped by 5 bases and J by 9 bases; unmatched bases: 11. The length of the CDR3 is 14 residues.